Each of the 20 T cell receptor beta chains below was sequenced from the same sample in a study of T cells after posttransplantation cyclophosphamide. Treatment was busulfan-fludarabine conditioning, a marrow graft, and cyclophosphamide on days +3 and +4. Assay used: immunoSEQ multiplex PCR; TCRdb lists only in-frame clones, some missing. Singletons are absent from the sample, which has around 10,000 clones. The specimen was PBMCs, collected after allogeneic stem cell transplant with posttransplant cyclophosphamide. Every receptor here comes from a female patient aged 35 to 55 who received an allogeneic stem cell transplant from a related donor, was CMV-positive, and had no GVHD. Part of the T cells may come from the graft donor.

This clone occurred a few times. DNA of the CDR3: TGTGCCAGCAGCTTTAGCCGAGCGGGACAGGGGGCCTATCCCCAGCATTTT. It encodes CASSFSRAGQGAYPQHF. The chain is built from TRBV7-2 and TRBJ1-5, with 12 bases matching TRBD1. The V gene end was trimmed by 3 bases and the J gene end by 10 bases; junction bases not matched to a gene: 13. The CDR3 runs 17 residues. CDR1 SGHTA and CDR2 FQGNSA come from the germline V gene.

The table lists this clone with many counts. The chain joins TRBV10-1 to TRBJ1-1; possibly TRBD1 for D (6 bases). The length of the CDR3 is 13 residues. The germline gives CDR1 WNHNN, CDR2 SYGVQD (reference sequence). The germline V and J ends were trimmed by 10 bases and 0 bases, with 12 bases remaining between them. CDR3 sequence: CATRTAMNTEAFF. The CDR3 region has the DNA TGCGCCACTAGGACAGCGATGAACACTGAAGCTTTCTTT.

This clone was detected ten times or more. The chain combines TRBV6-1 with TRBJ1-2, with TRBD1 matching over 8 bases. Germline assignment: CDR1 MNHNS and CDR2 SASEGT. The CDR3 is 14 amino acids. V dropped 6 bases and J dropped 0; count of bases not matched to a gene: 3. In nucleotides, the CDR3 is TGTGCCAGCAGGGACAGGGTTTCTAACTATGGCTACACCTTC. Protein: CASRDRVSNYGYTF.

This clone was recorded many times. Here the CDR3 DNA reads TGTGCCATCAGATTGGACAGGAATTCACCCCTCCACTTT. Translating it yields CAIRLDRNSPLHF. The rearrangement joins TRBV10-3 to TRBJ1-6; the match to TRBD1 covers 7 bases. CDR3 length equals 13 residues. Trimming removed 6 bases from V and 7 bases from J; junction bases left unmatched: 3. Germline values: CDR1 ENHRY, CDR2 SYGVKD.

The V call is TRBV5-4, the J call TRBJ2-5; a possible D gene is TRBD2 (5 bases). CDR3 length: 18 residues. Germline V lookup: CDR1 SGHNT, CDR2 YYREEE (reference sequence). The V end was cut by 0 bases, the J end by 3 bases, with 21 bases between. Written as DNA, the CDR3 is TGTGCCAGCAGCTTGGGCCCGGTTCTAGCCTTGAGGAAAGAGACCCAGTACTTC. Translating gives CASSLGPVLALRKETQYF.

Ten or more counts support this clone. The genes are TRBV18 and TRBJ2-1; the match to TRBD1 covers 8 bases. The CDR3 covers 15 residues. V lost 1 base and J lost 5; bases outside the gene matches: 4. Germline assignment: CDR1 KGHSH and CDR2 LQKENI. The CDR3 DNA sequence: TGTGCCAGCTCACCACGGCAGGGGGCGGACAATGAGCAGTTCTTC. It specifies CASSPRQGADNEQFF.

With respect to this clone: Other DNA sequences of this sample code for an identical CDR3. The V gene is TRBV9, the J gene TRBJ2-7; tentative D call: TRBD1 (5 bases). The CDR3 length is 15 residues. CDR1 is SGDLS, CDR2 YYNGEE, per germline. Trimming took 8 bases from V and 2 from J, leaving 20 bases between them. In DNA, the CDR3 is TGTGCCAGTAGTTTCAAACAGGAGACGGCCTACGAGCAGTACTTC. Translating it yields CASSFKQETAYEQYF.

This clone was observed at least ten times. V is TRBV7-9 and J is TRBJ1-4; tentative D call: TRBD1 (6 bases). Trimming removed 5 bases at V and 5 bases at J, with 15 bases between. CDR1 SEHNR and CDR2 FQNEAQ come from the germline V gene (reference sequence). The CDR3 contains 15 residues. CDR3 DNA: TGTGCCAGCAGCAACCCCCAGGGGAAAAATGAAAAACTGTTTTTT. This translates into CASSNPQGKNEKLFF.

This clone was seen repeatedly, ten times or more. CDR3 sequence reads: CASRRDRVHEQYF. DNA for the CDR3: TGTGCCAGCAGAAGGGACAGGGTCCACGAGCAGTACTTC. The V and J genes are TRBV27 and TRBJ2-7, with TRBD1 matching over 9 bases. Trimming removed 6 bases from V and 5 bases from J; junction bases left unmatched: 5. The CDR3 totals 13 residues. Germline V lookup: CDR1 MNHEY, CDR2 SMNVEV (reference sequence).

This clone was detected many times. The V and J genes are TRBV5-1 and TRBJ1-1, with D maybe TRBD1 (5 bases). The CDR3 is 15 residues long. CDR1 and CDR2 from the germline V gene are SGHRS and YFSETQ. Trimming shortened V by 0 bases and J by 6 bases, and 15 bases separated the two germline ends. The CDR3 here is CASSLDIWQGAEAFF. Written as DNA, the CDR3 is TGCGCCAGCAGCTTGGATATATGGCAGGGAGCTGAAGCTTTCTTT. Variable domain in full (rest from reference TRBV5-1 and TRBJ1-1): KAGVTQTPRYLIKTRGQQVTLSCSPISGHRSVSWYQQTPGQGLQFLFEYFSETQRNKGNFPGRFSGRQFSNSRSEMNVSTLELGDSALYLCASSLDIWQGAEAFFGQGTRLTVV.

This clone showed up just a few times. The chain joins TRBV9 to TRBJ2-3; D uncertain. The CDR3 is 14 residues long. Germline V lookup: CDR1 SGDLS, CDR2 YYNGEE. Trimming cost V 0 bases and J 2 bases, with 7 bases left between them. The CDR3, as DNA: TGTGCCAGCAGCGTAGCAGACTCCACAGATACGCAGTATTTT. The encoded protein is CASSVADSTDTQYF. Variable domain in full (rest from reference TRBV9 and TRBJ2-3): DSGVTQTPKHLITATGQRVTLRCSPRSGDLSVYWYQQSLDQGLQFLIQYYNGEERAKGNILERFSAQQFPDLHSELNLSSLELGDSALYFCASSVADSTDTQYFGPGTRLTVL.

In the case of this clone: One end of the junction does not line up with germline, which may come from a read error. The V gene is TRBV4-1, the J gene TRBJ2-7; D possibly corresponds to TRBD2 (5 bases). Germline lookup yields CDR1 MGHRA and CDR2 YSYEKL. The CDR3 spans 14 residues. CDR3 in DNA: TGCGCCAGCAAATCCCGGGAAGGAGACTACCAGCAGTACTTC. Its protein is CASKSREGDYQQYF.

This clone was counted many times. V usage is TRBV14 and J usage is TRBJ2-1; TRBD1 agrees at 10 bases. The ends lost 4 bases at V and 7 bases at J; junction bases unmatched: 10. There are 16 residues in the CDR3. Germline V CDR1 and CDR2: SGHDN, FVKESK. CDR3 amino acids: CASSRPGQGRRNEQFF. As DNA, the CDR3 is TGTGCCAGCAGCCGACCGGGACAGGGGCGCAGGAATGAGCAGTTCTTC.

This clone was recorded at least ten times. The genes are TRBV12-3 or TRBV12-4 and TRBJ1-2; 7 bases agree with TRBD1. The CDR3 extends over 14 amino acids. V trimming: 6 bases; J trimming: 2 bases; junction bases outside the gene matches: 6. The DNA of the CDR3 is TGTGCCAGCAGACTTACGGGACAGAACTATGGCTACACCTTC. This translates into CASRLTGQNYGYTF.

The chain employs TRBV7-8 and TRBJ2-5; 9 bases line up with TRBD2. The CDR3 contains 17 residues. With V trimmed by 2 bases and J by 4 bases, 11 bases remained unmatched. Germline lookup yields CDR1 SGHVS and CDR2 FQNEAQ. The CDR3 nucleotides are TGTGCCAGCAGCTTAAAGGCTAGCGGGGCCATAGGAGAGACCCAGTACTTC. Its protein product is CASSLKASGAIGETQYF.

This clone was counted ten times or more. In nucleotides, the CDR3 is TGCAGCGCGATAGCTCCGGGTGAAGCTTTCTTT. It codes for CSAIAPGEAFF. The chain is built from TRBV29-1 and TRBJ1-1; no firm D call. This CDR3 comprises 11 residues. Between the trimmed V and J ends, which lost 7 bases and 7 bases, there was a span of 13 bases. Germline V gene data show CDR1 as SQVTM and CDR2 as ANQGSEA.

This clone has more than one count but fewer than ten. This rearrangement joins TRBV29-1 to TRBJ1-2; no clear D gene. Germline values: CDR1 SQVTM, CDR2 ANQGSEA. The CDR3 is 12 residues long. Between the trimmed V and J ends, which lost 4 bases and 6 bases, there was a span of 12 bases. The CDR3 DNA reads as TGCAGCGTTGTCCCCCCGATAGATGGCTACACCTTC. Its protein is CSVVPPIDGYTF.

This clone was detected ten times or more. This chain links TRBV4-3 with TRBJ1-2; a possible D gene is TRBD1 (5 bases). The V end lost 5 bases, the J end lost 8 bases, and 21 bases lay between the germline ends. The CDR3 has 15 residues. The germline gives CDR1 LGHNA, CDR2 YSLEER. CDR3 loop: CASSSPSGKLGGYTF. CDR3 nucleotides: TGCGCCAGCAGCTCCCCGTCAGGGAAGTTGGGGGGCTACACCTTC.

This clone occurred many times. This chain connects TRBV2 to TRBJ2-5; 11 bases fit TRBD2. The J segment lost 1 base and the V segment lost 4 bases, leaving 26 bases of the junction unmatched. The CDR3 consists of 23 residues. Germline V lookup: CDR1 SNHLY, CDR2 FYNNEI. DNA of the CDR3: TGTGCCAGCAGTGGTCGGACAGCCAAACTAACTAGCGGGGGCTTCACCATCCAAGAGACCCAGTACTTC. Translated, it gives CASSGRTAKLTSGGFTIQETQYF.

This clone occurred many times. The chain links TRBV18 to TRBJ1-5; D ambiguous. CDR1 is KGHSH, CDR2 LQKENI, per germline. The CDR3 is made up of 21 amino acids. V was pared by 3 bases and J by 3 bases, with 30 bases between. CDR3 sequence (DNA): TGTGCCAGCTCACCGCCCGGGCAAGGGTGGCTGGACTCTCCCTACAATCAGCCCCAGCATTTT. This encodes CASSPPGQGWLDSPYNQPQHF. Combining the CDR3 with reference TRBV18 and TRBJ1-5 gives the whole variable domain NAGVMQNPRHLVRRRGQEARLRCSPMKGHSHVYWYRQLPEEGLKFMVYLQKENIIDESGMPKERFSAEFPKEGPSILRIQQVVRGDSAAYFCASSPPGQGWLDSPYNQPQHFGDGTRLSIL.